What follows are 9 T cell receptor beta chains derived from one specimen sequenced in a study of blood T cells in healthy people across ages. It was with a sample-barcoded 5' primer and a J-beta primer mix that a second PCR of roughly 7 to 12 cycles was run. TCRdb itself ran the 5' RACE reads through MiXCR, one entry per CDR3 protein. The sample records some 710,000 distinct CDR3 sequences, 22% being singletons. The sequencing input was blood. These receptors were taken from a man between 65 and 80 years old in good health.

This clonotype was detected only a few times. The J gene is TRBJ1-2, the V gene TRBV20-1; 8 bases fit TRBD1. Germline V gene lookup returns CDR1 DFQATT and CDR2 SNEGSKA (reference sequence). The CDR3 is 12 residues long. The CDR3 DNA is TGCCTCACGGGCAGGGGGCATGATGGCTACACCTTC. The encoded protein is CLTGRGHDGYTF.

V is TRBV13 and J is TRBJ1-2, with D hard to call. CDR3 length equals 11 residues. V was trimmed by 2 bases and J by 7 bases, leaving 5 bases between them. Germline V gene lookup returns CDR1 PRHDT and CDR2 FYEKMQ (reference sequence). The CDR3 sequence: CASSLISGYTF. The CDR3 DNA reads TGTGCCAGCAGCTTAATATCTGGCTACACCTTC.

The rearrangement uses TRBV10-3 and TRBJ1-1, with D unresolved. The CDR3 runs 14 residues. Germline CDR1 reads ENHRY; CDR2 reads SYGVKD. Trimming pared 0 bases from V and 5 bases from J, leaving 10 bases between. CDR3 sequence: CAISESYAETEAFF. In DNA form, the CDR3 reads TGTGCCATCAGTGAGTCCTATGCGGAGACTGAAGCTTTCTTT.

The rearrangement joins TRBV11-1 to TRBJ1-1, with a possible D match to TRBD1 (5 bases). The V gene lost 1 base and the J gene lost 5 bases, with 14 bases spanning the gap. Germline V gives CDR1 SGHAT, CDR2 FQDESV (reference sequence). This CDR3 is 15 amino acids long. This CDR3 is CASSLERSWGTEAFF. DNA of the CDR3: TGTGCCAGCAGCTTAGAGAGGTCGTGGGGGACTGAAGCTTTCTTT.

In this sample, this clonotype turned up a few times. The chain is built from TRBV6-2 or TRBV6-3 and TRBJ2-7; TRBD2 agrees at 12 bases. The ends lost 4 bases at V and 5 bases at J; junction bases unmatched: 9. The CDR3 extends over 16 amino acids. The germline CDR1 and CDR2 sequences are MNHEY and SVGEGT. CDR3 amino acids: CASSSRLAGGPNEQYV. Here the CDR3 DNA reads TGTGCCAGCAGTTCAAGGCTAGCGGGAGGGCCAAACGAGCAGTACGTC.

Ten or more counts support this clonotype. The rearrangement links TRBV12-3 or TRBV12-4 to TRBJ2-1; no definite D call. V lost 5 bases and J 8 bases, leaving 16 bases between the germline ends. The CDR3 spans 14 residues. The CDR3 sequence is CASSTRGVLDEQFF. In DNA, the CDR3 is TGTGCCAGCAGTACCCGTGGGGTGTTGGATGAGCAGTTCTTC.

This clonotype showed up many times. The rearrangement links TRBV5-1 to TRBJ2-1; D call uncertain. Per the germline V gene, CDR1 is SGHRS and CDR2 is YFSETQ. The CDR3 totals 16 residues. The V and J ends lost 3 bases and 5 bases respectively, with 18 bases between them. Written as DNA, the CDR3 is TGCGCCAGCAGCTCCCTCGGTGTTCCGTGGGACAATGAGCAGTTCTTC. Its translation is CASSSLGVPWDNEQFF. The full variable domain, its missing parts supplied by reference TRBV5-1 and TRBJ2-1, is KAGVTQTPRYLIKTRGQQVTLSCSPISGHRSVSWYQQTPGQGLQFLFEYFSETQRNKGNFPGRFSGRQFSNSRSEMNVSTLELGDSALYLCASSSLGVPWDNEQFFGPGTRLTVL.

This clonotype occurred many times. The rearrangement links TRBV12-3 or TRBV12-4 to TRBJ1-3, with no clear D. This CDR3 has 17 residues. The V end lost 5 bases, the J end lost 2 bases, and 19 bases lay between the germline ends. CDR3: CASSRPSSVSAGNTIYF. The CDR3 DNA follows: TGTGCCAGCAGTCGTCCTTCGTCGGTATCGGCTGGAAACACCATATATTTT.

This clonotype was counted a few times. The chain employs TRBV5-1 and TRBJ2-1, with 10 bases identical to TRBD2. The CDR3 totals 14 residues. Germline V CDR1 and CDR2: SGHRS, YFSETQ. The trim removed 1 base at V and 10 bases at J, leaving 5 bases unmatched. The CDR3 region is CASSLFGTSDEQFF. DNA of the CDR3: TGCGCCAGCAGCTTGTTCGGGACTAGCGACGAGCAGTTCTTC.